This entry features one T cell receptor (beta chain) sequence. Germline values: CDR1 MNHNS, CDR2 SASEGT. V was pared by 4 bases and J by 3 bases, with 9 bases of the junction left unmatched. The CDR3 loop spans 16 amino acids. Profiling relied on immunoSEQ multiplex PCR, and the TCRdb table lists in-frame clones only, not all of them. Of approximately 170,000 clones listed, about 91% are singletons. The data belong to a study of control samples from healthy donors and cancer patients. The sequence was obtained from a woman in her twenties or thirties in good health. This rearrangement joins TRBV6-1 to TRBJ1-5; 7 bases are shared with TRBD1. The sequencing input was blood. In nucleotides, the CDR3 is TGTGCCAGCAGTGCCCACCTCGGACAGGCCAATCAGCCCCAGCATTTT. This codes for CASSAHLGQANQPQHF.